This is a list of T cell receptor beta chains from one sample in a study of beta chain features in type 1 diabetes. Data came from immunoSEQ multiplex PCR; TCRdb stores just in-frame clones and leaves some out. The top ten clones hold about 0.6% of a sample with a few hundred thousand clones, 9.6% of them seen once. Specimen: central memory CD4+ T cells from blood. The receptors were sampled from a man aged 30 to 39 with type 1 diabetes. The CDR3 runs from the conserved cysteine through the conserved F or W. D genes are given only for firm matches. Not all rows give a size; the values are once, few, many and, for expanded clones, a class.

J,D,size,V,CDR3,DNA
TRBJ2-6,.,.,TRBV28,CASSQDSSGANVLTF,TGTGCCAGCAGTCAGGACAGTTCTGGGGCCAACGTCCTGACTTTC
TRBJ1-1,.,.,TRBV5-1,CASSLYSRVGNTEAFF,TGCGCCAGCAGCTTGTATAGTAGGGTAGGGAACACTGAAGCTTTCTTT
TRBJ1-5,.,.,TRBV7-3,CASMWGRDNQPQHF,TGTGCCAGCATGTGGGGGCGCGATAATCAGCCCCAGCATTTT
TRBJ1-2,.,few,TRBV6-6,CASSTSEGYTF,TGTGCCAGCAGTACCTCCGAGGGCTACACCTTC
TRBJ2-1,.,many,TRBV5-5,CASSFPGELGNEQFF,TGTGCCAGCAGCTTCCCAGGGGAATTAGGCAATGAGCAGTTCTTC
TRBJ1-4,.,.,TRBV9,CASSVGVGDEKLFF,TGTGCCAGCAGCGTAGGGGTAGGGGATGAAAAACTGTTTTTT
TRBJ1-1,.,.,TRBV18,CASSPGQSGHAVTEAFF,TGTGCCAGCTCACCCGGGCAGTCAGGCCACGCGGTGACTGAAGCTTTCTTT
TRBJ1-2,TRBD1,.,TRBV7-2,CASSSTGVVGYTF,TGTGCCAGCAGCTCAACAGGGGTGGTTGGCTACACCTTC
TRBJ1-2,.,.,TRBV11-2,CASSPTAPLYGYTF,TGTGCCAGCAGCCCGACAGCTCCGCTCTATGGCTACACCTTC
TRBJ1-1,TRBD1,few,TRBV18,CASSPQGQGSTEAFF,TGTGCCAGCTCACCCCAGGGACAGGGGAGCACTGAAGCTTTCTTT
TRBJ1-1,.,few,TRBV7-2,CASSLAYRAFF,TGTGCCAGCAGCTTAGCGTATAGGGCTTTCTTT
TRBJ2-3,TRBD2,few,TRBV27,CASSPQLAGADTQYF,TGTGCCAGCAGTCCCCAACTAGCGGGAGCGGATACGCAGTATTTT
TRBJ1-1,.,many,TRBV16,CASSPLRTEAFF,TGTGCCAGCAGCCCCCTCCGCACTGAAGCTTTCTTT
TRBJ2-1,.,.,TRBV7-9,CASSFSRVYNEQFF,TGTGCCAGCAGCTTTAGCAGGGTCTACAATGAGCAGTTCTTC
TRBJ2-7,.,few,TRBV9,CASSVVYEQYF,TGTGCCAGCAGCGTCGTCTACGAGCAGTACTTC
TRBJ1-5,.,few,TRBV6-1,CASSEGALDRLNQPQHF,TGTGCCAGCAGTGAAGGGGCCCTCGACAGGCTTAATCAGCCCCAGCATTTT
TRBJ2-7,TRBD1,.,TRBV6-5,CAISIQGGNTYEQYF,TGTGCCATCAGTATACAGGGGGGAAATACCTACGAGCAGTACTTC
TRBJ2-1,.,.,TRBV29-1,CSVGGSSYNEQFF,TGCAGTGTGGGGGGCAGCTCCTACAATGAGCAGTTCTTC
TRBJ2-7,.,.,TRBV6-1,CASSRVDRQYEQYF,TGTGCCAGCAGTCGAGTGGACAGACAGTACGAGCAGTACTTC
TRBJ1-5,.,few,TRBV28,CASSLGQGSNQPQHF,TGTGCCAGCAGTTTAGGGCAGGGAAGCAATCAGCCCCAGCATTTT
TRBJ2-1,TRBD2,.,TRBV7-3,CASSLRLAGEGEQFF,TGTGCCAGCAGCTTGAGACTAGCGGGAGAGGGTGAGCAGTTCTTC
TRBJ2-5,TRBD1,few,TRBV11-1,CASSWGQQGETQYF,TGTGCCAGCAGCTGGGGACAGCAAGGAGAGACCCAGTACTTC
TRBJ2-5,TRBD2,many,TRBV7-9,CASSPSGRTQYF,TGTGCCAGCAGCCCTAGCGGGAGGACCCAGTACTTC
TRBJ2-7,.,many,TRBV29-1,CSVGMGFGGEQYF,TGCAGCGTTGGGATGGGGTTCGGAGGAGAGCAGTACTTC
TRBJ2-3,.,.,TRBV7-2,CASSFNPGDTQYF,TGTGCCAGCAGCTTTAACCCGGGGGATACGCAGTATTTT
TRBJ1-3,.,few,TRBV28,CASSLRHSGNTIYF,TGTGCCAGCAGTTTGAGACACTCTGGAAACACCATATATTTT
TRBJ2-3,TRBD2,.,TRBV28,CASSLSGMAADTQYF,TGTGCCAGCAGTTTAAGCGGGATGGCGGCAGATACGCAGTATTTT
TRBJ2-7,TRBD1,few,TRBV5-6,CASRQDRGSYEQYF,TGTGCCAGCAGGCAAGACAGGGGTTCCTACGAGCAGTACTTC
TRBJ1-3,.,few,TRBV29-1,CSVQGSGTSSGNTIYF,TGCAGCGTCCAGGGGTCGGGGACTAGCTCTGGAAACACCATATATTTT
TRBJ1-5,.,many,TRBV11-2,CASSLESGLNQPQHF,TGTGCCAGCAGCCTCGAGAGCGGTCTCAATCAGCCCCAGCATTTT
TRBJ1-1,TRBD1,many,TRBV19,CASSTGQGILNTEAFF,TGTGCCAGTAGCACGGGACAGGGGATCCTGAACACTGAAGCTTTCTTT
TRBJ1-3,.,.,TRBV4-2,CASSQGRGASGNTIYF,TGTGCCAGCAGCCAAGGGCGGGGGGCCTCTGGAAACACCATATATTTT
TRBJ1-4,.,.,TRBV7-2,CASSWNTGAVGEKLFF,TGTGCCAGCAGCTGGAATACCGGGGCGGTAGGAGAAAAACTGTTTTTT
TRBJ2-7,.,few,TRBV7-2,CASSSSSTYEQYF,TGTGCCAGCAGCTCAAGTAGTACCTACGAGCAGTACTTC
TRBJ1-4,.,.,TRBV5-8,CASSLVVGAQEKLFF,TGTGCCAGCAGCTTGGTGGTAGGAGCACAAGAAAAACTGTTTTTT
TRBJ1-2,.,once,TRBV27,CASSSPLRDNYGYTF,TGTGCCAGCAGTTCACCCCTCAGGGATAACTATGGCTACACCTTC
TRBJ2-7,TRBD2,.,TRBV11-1,CASSSSGLYEQYF,TGTGCCAGCAGCTCTAGCGGACTCTACGAGCAGTACTTC
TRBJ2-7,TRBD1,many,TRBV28,CASSSPGTGYEQYF,TGTGCCAGCAGTTCACCGGGGACAGGCTACGAGCAGTACTTC
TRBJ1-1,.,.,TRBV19,CASYRESEAFF,TGTGCCAGCTACAGGGAATCTGAAGCTTTCTTT
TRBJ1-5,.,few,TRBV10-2,CASSDLGGTVGQPQHF,TGCGCCAGCAGTGACCTAGGCGGAACAGTAGGTCAGCCCCAGCATTTT
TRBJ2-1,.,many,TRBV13,CASSLRELKFF,TGTGCCAGCAGCCTTCGGGAGTTGAAGTTCTTC
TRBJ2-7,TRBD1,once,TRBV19,CASSSMTGGSYEQYF,TGTGCCAGTAGTTCTATGACAGGGGGGTCCTACGAGCAGTACTTC
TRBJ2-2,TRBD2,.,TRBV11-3,CASSLLAGNTGELFF,TGTGCCAGCAGCTTACTAGCGGGGAACACCGGGGAGCTGTTTTTT
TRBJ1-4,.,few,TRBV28,CASRRTGHEKLFF,TGTGCCAGCAGGAGAACGGGGCATGAAAAACTGTTTTTT
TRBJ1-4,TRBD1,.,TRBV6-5,CASSLDREPNEKLFF,TGTGCCAGCAGCCTGGACAGGGAGCCTAATGAAAAACTGTTTTTT
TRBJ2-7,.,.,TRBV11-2,CASSLDRGDEQYF,TGTGCCAGCAGCTTAGACAGGGGGGACGAGCAGTACTTC
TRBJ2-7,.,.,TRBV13,CASSLGLGAPRAYEQYF,TGTGCCAGCAGCTTAGGCCTGGGAGCACCTAGGGCCTACGAGCAGTACTTC
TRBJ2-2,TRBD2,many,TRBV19,CASRLTSGRALGELFF,TGTGCCAGTAGGCTCACTAGCGGGAGGGCCCTGGGGGAGCTGTTTTTT
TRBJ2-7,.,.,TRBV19,CASSKDVGGSDYEQYF,TGTGCCAGTAGCAAAGACGTCGGGGGCTCCGACTACGAGCAGTACTTC
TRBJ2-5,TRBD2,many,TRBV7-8,CASRRTSLGETQYF,TGTGCCAGCAGGCGGACTAGTTTGGGGGAGACCCAGTACTTC
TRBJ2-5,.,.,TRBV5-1,CASSLARTGRDQETQYF,TGCGCCAGCAGCTTGGCCCGGACAGGGAGGGACCAAGAGACCCAGTACTTC
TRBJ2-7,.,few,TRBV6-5,CASGPYEQYF,TGTGCCAGTGGGCCATACGAGCAGTACTTC